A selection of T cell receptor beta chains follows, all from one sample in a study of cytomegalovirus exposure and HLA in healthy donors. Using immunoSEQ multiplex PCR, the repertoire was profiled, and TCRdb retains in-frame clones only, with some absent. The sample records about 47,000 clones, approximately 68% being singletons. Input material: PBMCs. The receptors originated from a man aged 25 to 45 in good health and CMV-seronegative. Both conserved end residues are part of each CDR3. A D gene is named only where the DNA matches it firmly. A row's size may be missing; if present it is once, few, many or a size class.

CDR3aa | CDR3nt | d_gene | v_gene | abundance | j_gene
CSVEDQGRATGELFF | TGCAGCGTTGAAGATCAGGGGCGAGCCACCGGGGAGCTGTTTTTT | NA | TRBV29-1 | NA | TRBJ2-2
CASSYLRDEQYF | TGTGCCAGCAGTTACCTCCGAGACGAGCAGTACTTC | NA | TRBV6-6 | NA | TRBJ2-7
CASSILLADGDNEQFF | TGTGCCAGTAGTATCTTGTTAGCGGATGGCGACAATGAGCAGTTCTTC | NA | TRBV19 | few | TRBJ2-1
CASSLGGGSSSYNEQFF | TGTGCCAGCAGCTTAGGGGGCGGGTCGAGCTCCTACAATGAGCAGTTCTTC | TRBD1 | TRBV5-4 | NA | TRBJ2-1
CATTPSFGNTIYF | TGTGCCACCACACCCTCGTTCGGAAACACCATATATTTT | NA | TRBV6-5 | NA | TRBJ1-3
CASSEADSYQPQHF | TGTGCCAGCAGTGAAGCGGACAGCTATCAGCCCCAGCATTTT | NA | TRBV6-1 | few | TRBJ1-5
CASSPSTGNQPQHF | TGTGCCAGCAGCCCGTCAACGGGCAATCAGCCCCAGCATTTT | NA | TRBV5-6 | NA | TRBJ1-5
CASSPGQGVRNYGYTF | TGCGCCAGCAGCCCCGGACAGGGGGTTAGAAACTATGGCTACACCTTC | TRBD1 | TRBV5-1 | NA | TRBJ1-2
CASSGDRPNQPQHF | TGTGCCAGCAGTGGGGACAGGCCCAATCAGCCCCAGCATTTT | TRBD1 | TRBV2 | NA | TRBJ1-5
CAWTSTSRGQYF | TGTGCCTGGACCAGTACGTCTCGGGGGCAGTACTTC | NA | TRBV30 | NA | TRBJ2-7